One and the same sample provided the 5 T cell receptor beta chains below, sequenced in a study of somatic mutations in cytotoxic T cells in rheumatoid arthritis (dated by TCRdb to 2016 to 2017). The library was obtained by the immunoSEQ multiplex PCR assay. TCRdb obtained this table from immuneACCESS and retained in-frame rearrangements with V and J assigned. These tables miss some clones; where compared with another copy, unresolved V genes account for less than half of the shortfall, and the remainder is unexplained. The sample yields 23,000 or so clones; nearly 75% were counted once. Of the sample, 9.9% falls within the top ten clones. Sequencing was done on a sample of CD8+ T cells sorted from blood. The origin of the receptors is a woman under 30 in good health.

The V and J genes are TRBV10-3 and TRBJ2-7; 8 positions agree with TRBD2. Germline V gene sequence: CDR1 ENHRY, CDR2 SYGVKD. V gave up 2 bases and J gave up 5 bases; unmatched junction bases: 5. The CDR3 is 14 residues long. CDR3: CAISEPAGGHEQYF. The CDR3 coding sequence is TGTGCCATCAGTGAGCCGGCGGGAGGCCACGAGCAGTACTTC.

V usage is TRBV6-8 and J usage is TRBJ2-7; D not certain. CDR1 and CDR2 (germline): MNHGY, SAAAGT. V gave up 2 bases and J gave up 10 bases, with 15 bases separating them. CDR3 length equals 13 residues. CDR3 DNA: TGTGCCAGCAGTTACAAGACGGCCCGCGATCAGTACGTC. Translated: CASSYKTARDQYV.

This chain uses TRBV19 with TRBJ1-2; possible D gene TRBD1, 5 bases. This CDR3 contains 14 residues. Germline V gene lookup returns CDR1 LNHDA and CDR2 SQIVND (reference sequence). Trimming shortened V by 6 bases and J by 2 bases, and 13 bases separated the two germline ends. Here the CDR3 DNA reads TGTGCCAGTAGACCCCCGTGGGACAACTATGGCTACACCTTC. Translation gives CASRPPWDNYGYTF.

This clone was recorded once. The CDR3 region is CASRQQGSSYNEQFF. CDR3 bases: TGTGCCAGCAGACAACAGGGGAGCTCCTACAATGAGCAGTTCTTC. The chain employs TRBV7-3 and TRBJ2-1; 7 positions match TRBD1. V trimming: 6 bases; J trimming: 0 bases; junction bases outside the gene matches: 5. The CDR3 sequence is 15 residues long. Germline V gene lookup returns CDR1 SGHTA and CDR2 FQGTGA.

This clone was picked up a small number of times. The chain has TRBV19 and TRBJ1-5; 7 bases fit TRBD1. CDR3 size: 13 residues. From germline, CDR1 is LNHDA and CDR2 SQIVND (reference sequence). With V trimmed by 10 bases and J by 0 bases, 3 bases remained unmatched. The CDR3 DNA is TGTGCCACCTGGGACAGTAGCAATCAGCCCCAGCATTTT. This codes for CATWDSSNQPQHF. Together with reference TRBV19 and TRBJ1-5, the CDR3 gives the full variable domain: DGGITQSPKYLFRKEGQNVTLSCEQNLNHDAMYWYRQDPGQGLRLIYYSQIVNDFQKGDIAEGYSVSREKKESFPLTVTSAQKNPTAFYLCATWDSSNQPQHFGDGTRLSIL.